Presented here are 5 T cell receptor beta chains from one specimen sequenced in a study of cytomegalovirus exposure and HLA in healthy donors. Both 60 Vbeta primers and 13 Jbeta primers went into the PCR. Libraries were prepared by immunoSEQ multiplex PCR; TCRdb keeps only in-frame clonotypes and omits some of them. The sample holds around 160,000 clones, almost 80% seen once. Material: PBMCs. Source of these receptors: a man aged 45-60 years in good health and CMV-seropositive.

This chain joins TRBV7-3 and TRBJ1-1; 8 nucleotides agree with TRBD1. CDR3 length: 13 amino acids. Germline V gene data show CDR1 as SGHTA and CDR2 as FQGTGA. V was clipped by 4 bases and J by 3 bases; unmatched bases: 1. CDR3 sequence: CASSSDRDTEAFF. The CDR3 coding sequence is TGTGCCAGCAGCTCGGACAGGGACACTGAAGCTTTCTTT.

V gene TRBV7-2 combines with J gene TRBJ2-1, with TRBD2 identical over 7 bases. Germline CDR1 SGHTA, CDR2 FQGNSA. With V trimmed by 5 bases and J by 14 bases, 9 bases remained unmatched. This CDR3 is 12 amino acids long. DNA for the CDR3: TGTGCCAGCAGCGAGCGGGGCGCCTCTGAGTTCTTC. Translation gives CASSERGASEFF.

The chain links TRBV6-5 to TRBJ1-1; 9 bases map to TRBD1. V lost 2 bases and J lost 5; bases outside the gene matches: 6. The germline V gene has CDR1 MNHEY and CDR2 SVGAGI. This CDR3 contains 15 residues. The CDR3 DNA follows: TGTGCCAGCAGTTACGCCAGGGACAGGGATACTGAAGCTTTCTTT. Translation: CASSYARDRDTEAFF.

The table lists this clone with a few counts. The chain uses TRBV5-4 and TRBJ1-3; 10 nucleotides agree with TRBD1. V was clipped by 4 bases and J by 2 bases; unmatched bases: 3. Germline assignment: CDR1 SGHNT and CDR2 YYREEE (reference sequence). The CDR3 sequence is 15 residues long. CDR3 nucleotides: TGTGCCAGCAGCGGCGGACAGGGGGCTGGAAACACCATATATTTT. Translating gives CASSGGQGAGNTIYF.

In this sample, this clone turned up a few times. V and J are TRBV21-1 and TRBJ1-2. TRBV21-1 counts as a pseudogene. The CDR3 consists of 18 residues. The DNA of the CDR3 is TGTGCCAGCAGCAAAGAACGCTGTGGTAGGAGGGCTAACTATGGCTACACCTTC. The encoded protein is CASSKERCGRRANYGYTF.